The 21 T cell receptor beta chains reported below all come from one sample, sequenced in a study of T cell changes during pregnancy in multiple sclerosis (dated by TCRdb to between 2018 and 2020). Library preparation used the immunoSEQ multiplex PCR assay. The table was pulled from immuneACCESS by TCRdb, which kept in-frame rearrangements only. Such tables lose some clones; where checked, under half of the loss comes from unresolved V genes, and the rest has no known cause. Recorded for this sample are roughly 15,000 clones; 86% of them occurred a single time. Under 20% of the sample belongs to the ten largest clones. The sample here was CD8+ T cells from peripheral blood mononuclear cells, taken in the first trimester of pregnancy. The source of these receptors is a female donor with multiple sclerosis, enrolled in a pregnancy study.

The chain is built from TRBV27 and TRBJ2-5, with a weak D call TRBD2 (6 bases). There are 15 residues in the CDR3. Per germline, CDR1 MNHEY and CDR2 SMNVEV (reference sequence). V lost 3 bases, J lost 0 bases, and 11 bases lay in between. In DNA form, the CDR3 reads TGTGCCAGCAGTTTTGCGGGAAGGTACCAAGAGACCCAGTACTTC. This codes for CASSFAGRYQETQYF.

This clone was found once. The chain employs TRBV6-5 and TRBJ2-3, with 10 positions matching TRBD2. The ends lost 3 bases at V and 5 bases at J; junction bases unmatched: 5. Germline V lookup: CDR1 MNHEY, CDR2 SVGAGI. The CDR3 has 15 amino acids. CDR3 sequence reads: CASSYLAGEVDTQYF. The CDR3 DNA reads TGTGCCAGCAGTTATCTAGCGGGAGAGGTAGATACGCAGTATTTT.

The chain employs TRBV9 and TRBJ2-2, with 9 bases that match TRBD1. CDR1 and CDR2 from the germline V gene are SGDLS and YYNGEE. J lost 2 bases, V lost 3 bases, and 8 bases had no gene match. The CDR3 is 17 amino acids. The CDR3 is CASSASGTGINTGELFF. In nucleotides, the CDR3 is TGTGCCAGCAGCGCCTCCGGGACAGGGATCAACACCGGGGAGCTGTTTTTT.

CDR3 region: CASSLGSSYNEQFF. DNA for the CDR3: TGTGCCAGCAGCTTAGGCTCTTCCTACAATGAGCAGTTCTTC. The rearrangement links TRBV13 to TRBJ2-1, with D unclear. V was trimmed by 0 bases and J by 1 base, leaving 4 bases between them. The CDR3 has 14 residues. CDR1 is PRHDT, CDR2 FYEKMQ, per germline (reference sequence).

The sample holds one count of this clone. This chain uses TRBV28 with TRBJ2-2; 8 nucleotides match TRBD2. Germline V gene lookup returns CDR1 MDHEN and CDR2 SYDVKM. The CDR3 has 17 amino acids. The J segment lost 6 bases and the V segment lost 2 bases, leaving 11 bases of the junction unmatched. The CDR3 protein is CASSLLVIAGNPGELFF. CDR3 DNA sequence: TGTGCCAGCAGTTTACTGGTAATAGCGGGAAATCCCGGGGAGCTGTTTTTT.

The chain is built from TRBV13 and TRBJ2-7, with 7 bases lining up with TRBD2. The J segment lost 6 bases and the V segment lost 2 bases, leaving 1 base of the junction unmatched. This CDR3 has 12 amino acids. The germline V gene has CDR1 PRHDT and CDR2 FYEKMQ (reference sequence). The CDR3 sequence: CASSLTGGEQYF. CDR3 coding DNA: TGTGCCAGCAGCTTAACGGGAGGCGAGCAGTACTTC.

The CDR3 DNA is TGTGCCAGCTCACCGGAATCGGGACAGGGAACCTACGAGCAGTACTTC. It yields the protein CASSPESGQGTYEQYF. This rearrangement joins TRBV18 to TRBJ2-7, with 9 nucleotides matching TRBD1. The junction had 8 bases not matched to a gene; V was cut back by 3 bases and J by 2 bases. Germline V CDR1 and CDR2: KGHSH, LQKENI. This CDR3 spans 16 amino acids.

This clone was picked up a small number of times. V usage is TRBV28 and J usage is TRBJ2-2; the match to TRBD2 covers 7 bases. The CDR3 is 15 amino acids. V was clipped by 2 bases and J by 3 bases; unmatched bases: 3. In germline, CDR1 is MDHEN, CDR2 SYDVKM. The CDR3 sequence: CASSLGTTHTGELFF. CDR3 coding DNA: TGTGCCAGCAGTTTAGGGACTACCCACACCGGGGAGCTGTTTTTT.

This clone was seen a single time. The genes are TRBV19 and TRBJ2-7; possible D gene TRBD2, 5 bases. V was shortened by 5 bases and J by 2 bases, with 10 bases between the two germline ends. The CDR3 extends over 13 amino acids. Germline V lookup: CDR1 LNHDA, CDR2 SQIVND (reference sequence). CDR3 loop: CASSAGPAYEQYF. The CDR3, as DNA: TGTGCCAGTAGTGCGGGTCCAGCCTACGAGCAGTACTTC.

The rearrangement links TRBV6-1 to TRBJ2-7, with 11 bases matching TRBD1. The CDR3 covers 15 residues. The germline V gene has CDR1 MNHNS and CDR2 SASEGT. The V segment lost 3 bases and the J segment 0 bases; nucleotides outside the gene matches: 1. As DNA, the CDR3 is TGTGCCAGCAGTGAGGGGACAGGGGGCTCCTACGAGCAGTACTTC. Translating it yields CASSEGTGGSYEQYF.

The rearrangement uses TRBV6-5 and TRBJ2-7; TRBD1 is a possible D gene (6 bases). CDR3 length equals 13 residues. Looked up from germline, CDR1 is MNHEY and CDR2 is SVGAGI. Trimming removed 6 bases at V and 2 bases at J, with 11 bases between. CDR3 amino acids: CASSHRAAYEQYF. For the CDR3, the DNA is TGTGCCAGCAGCCACAGGGCCGCCTACGAGCAGTACTTC.

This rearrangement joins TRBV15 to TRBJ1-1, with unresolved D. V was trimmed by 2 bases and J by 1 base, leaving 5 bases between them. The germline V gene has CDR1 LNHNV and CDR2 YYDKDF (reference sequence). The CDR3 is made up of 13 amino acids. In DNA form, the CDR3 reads TGTGCCACCAGCAGAACCAGGAACACTGAAGCTTTCTTT. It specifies CATSRTRNTEAFF.

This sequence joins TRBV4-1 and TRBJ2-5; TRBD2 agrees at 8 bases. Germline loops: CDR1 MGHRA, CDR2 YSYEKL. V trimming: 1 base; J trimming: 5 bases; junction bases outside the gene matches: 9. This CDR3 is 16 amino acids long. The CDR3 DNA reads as TGCGCCAGCAGCCAAGGCAGCGGGGGCCAGAGGGAGACCCAGTACTTC. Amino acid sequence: CASSQGSGGQRETQYF.

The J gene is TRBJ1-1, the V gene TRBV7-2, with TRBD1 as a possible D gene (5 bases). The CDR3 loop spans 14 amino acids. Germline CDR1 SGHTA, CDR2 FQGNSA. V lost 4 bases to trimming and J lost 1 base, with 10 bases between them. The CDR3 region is CASSSQAANTEAFF. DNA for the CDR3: TGTGCCAGCAGCTCACAGGCCGCGAACACTGAAGCTTTCTTT.

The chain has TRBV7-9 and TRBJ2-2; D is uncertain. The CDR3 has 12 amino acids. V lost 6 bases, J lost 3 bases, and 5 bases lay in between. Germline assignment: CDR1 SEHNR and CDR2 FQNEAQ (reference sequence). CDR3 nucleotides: TGTGCCAGCAGATCGGACACCGGGGAGCTGTTTTTT. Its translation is CASRSDTGELFF.

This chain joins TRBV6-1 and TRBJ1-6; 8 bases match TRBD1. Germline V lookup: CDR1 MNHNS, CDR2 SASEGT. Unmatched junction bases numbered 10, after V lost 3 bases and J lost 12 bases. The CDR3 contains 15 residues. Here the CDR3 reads CASSDFGTGKIPLHF. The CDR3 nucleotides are TGTGCCAGCAGTGACTTCGGGACAGGCAAGATACCCCTCCACTTT.

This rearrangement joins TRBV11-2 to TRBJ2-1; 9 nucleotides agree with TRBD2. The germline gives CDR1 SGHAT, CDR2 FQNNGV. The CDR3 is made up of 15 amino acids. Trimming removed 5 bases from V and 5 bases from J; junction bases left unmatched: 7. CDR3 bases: TGTGCCAGCAGCGCGGGCGGGGGGGTGAACAATGAGCAGTTCTTC. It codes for CASSAGGGVNNEQFF. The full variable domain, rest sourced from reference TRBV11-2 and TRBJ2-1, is EAGVAQSPRYKIIEKRQSVAFWCNPISGHATLYWYQQILGQGPKLLIQFQNNGVVDDSQLPKDRFSAERLKGVDSTLKIQPAKLEDSAVYLCASSAGGGVNNEQFFGPGTRLTVL.

The CDR3 reads CASSSRGGRTDTQYF. CDR3 DNA sequence: TGTGCCAGCAGTTCCCGAGGGGGTCGCACAGATACGCAGTATTTT. V and J are TRBV6-5 and TRBJ2-3; maybe TRBD1 (6 bases). V dropped 4 bases and J dropped 1 base, with 12 bases sitting between them. The CDR3 runs 15 residues. Germline-derived CDR1 and CDR2 are MNHEY and SVGAGI.

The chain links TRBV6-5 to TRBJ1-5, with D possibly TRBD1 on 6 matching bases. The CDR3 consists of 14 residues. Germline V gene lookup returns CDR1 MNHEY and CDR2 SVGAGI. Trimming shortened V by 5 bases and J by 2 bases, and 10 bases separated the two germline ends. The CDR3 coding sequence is TGTGCCAGCAGTACAGGGCCGGGCAATCAGCCCCAGCATTTT. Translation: CASSTGPGNQPQHF.

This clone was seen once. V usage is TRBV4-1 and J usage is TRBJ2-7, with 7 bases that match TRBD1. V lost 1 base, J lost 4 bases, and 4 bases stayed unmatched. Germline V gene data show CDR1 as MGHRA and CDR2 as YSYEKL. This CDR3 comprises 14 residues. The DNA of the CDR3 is TGCGCCAGCAGCCAAGGACAGGGTTTTTACGAGCAGTACTTC. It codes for CASSQGQGFYEQYF.

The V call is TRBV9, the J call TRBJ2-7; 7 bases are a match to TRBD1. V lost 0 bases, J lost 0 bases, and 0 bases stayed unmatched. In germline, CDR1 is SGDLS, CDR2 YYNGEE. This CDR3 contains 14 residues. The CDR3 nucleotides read TGTGCCAGCAGCGTAGGGGACAGCTCCTACGAGCAGTACTTC. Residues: CASSVGDSSYEQYF.